This T cell receptor beta chain is drawn from a study of type 1 and type 2 diabetes patients. Study-wide context: T cells were magnetically sorted from PBMCs as CD4+ or CD8+ subsets.

PCR was run on genomic DNA. A primer set of 30 forward and 13 reverse primers amplified the CDR3. TCRdb re-analysed the multiplex PCR reads in MiXCR, keeping a single row per CDR3 protein. In the table there are 250,000 or so distinct CDR3 sequences, roughly 44% of which are singletons. Trimming stripped 6 bases from V and 5 bases from J, with 13 bases between. Per the germline V gene, CDR1 is DFQATT and CDR2 is SNEGSKA (reference sequence). CDR3 size: 12 residues. Sequences were obtained from peripheral blood mononuclear cells (PBMCs). This chain connects TRBV20-1 to TRBJ1-2; D is unresolved. This clonotype originated in a man aged 18 to 29 with type 2 diabetes. The CDR3 DNA reads as TGCAGTGCGTATCAAGGGATTTATGGCTACACCTTC. Protein sequence: CSAYQGIYGYTF.